Listed below are T cell receptor beta chains from one sample, sequenced in a study of CD8+ T cells in alopecia areata. The data were produced by immunoSEQ multiplex PCR, yet TCRdb's version contains in-frame clones alone and is incomplete. The table has some 110,000 clones, approximately 52% seen once. Sequencing was performed on CD8+ T cells sorted from blood, taken at week 4, from a patient treated with tofacitinib. The origin of the receptors is a human donor with alopecia areata. The CDR3 runs from the conserved cysteine through the conserved F or W. A D gene is named only where the DNA matches it firmly. Clone size appears in some rows only: once, few, many, or a class for an expanded clone.

J | D | V | size | CDR3 | DNA
TRBJ2-7 | TRBD1 | TRBV30 | . | CAWSGGTGLIYEQYF | TGTGCCTGGAGTGGCGGGACAGGGTTAATCTACGAGCAGTACTTC
TRBJ2-2 | . | TRBV6-5 | few | CASRRLANTGELFF | TGTGCCAGCAGGCGACTAGCGAACACCGGGGAGCTGTTTTTT
TRBJ2-3 | . | TRBV29-1 | . | CSVAATTDTQYF | TGCAGCGTTGCGGCCACCACAGATACGCAGTATTTT
TRBJ2-2 | . | TRBV29-1 | . | CSVVAGELFF | TGCAGCGTTGTGGCCGGGGAGCTGTTTTTT
TRBJ1-6 | . | TRBV27 | . | CASSLLGDSNSPLHF | TGTGCCAGCAGTTTGCTCGGGGATTCGAATTCACCCCTCCACTTT
TRBJ2-3 | TRBD1 | TRBV7-9 | . | CASSPGQGTHQDTQYF | TGTGCCAGCAGCCCGGGACAGGGGACACATCAAGATACGCAGTATTTT
TRBJ2-3 | . | TRBV4-1 | . | CASSQASQGDTQYF | TGCGCCAGCAGCCAAGCCTCCCAGGGAGATACGCAGTATTTT
TRBJ1-3 | . | TRBV5-4 | . | CASSLTGTSGNTIYF | TGTGCCAGCAGCTTGACTGGGACCTCTGGAAACACCATATATTTT
TRBJ1-5 | . | TRBV7-9 | . | CASTLGDQPQHF | TGTGCCAGCACCCTAGGGGATCAGCCCCAGCATTTT
TRBJ1-2 | . | TRBV7-9 | few | CASSLGLVTYYGYTF | TGTGCCAGCAGCTTAGGCCTGGTGACGTACTATGGCTACACCTTC
TRBJ1-2 | . | TRBV29-1 | . | CSVDPGEDGYTF | TGCAGCGTTGATCCAGGGGAGGATGGCTACACCTTC
TRBJ2-5 | TRBD2 | TRBV2 | . | CASRQSGGETQYF | TGTGCCAGCAGGCAGAGCGGGGGAGAGACCCAGTACTTC
TRBJ2-6 | . | TRBV15 | . | CATSRGTGANVLTF | TGTGCCACCAGCAGAGGAACTGGGGCCAACGTCCTGACTTTC
TRBJ2-1 | . | TRBV27 | . | CASSLQGRDEQFF | TGTGCCAGCAGTTTACAGGGGAGGGATGAGCAGTTCTTC
TRBJ2-6 | TRBD1 | TRBV28 | few | CASSSPRRDRASGANVLTF | TGTGCCAGCAGTTCCCCCCGCCGGGACAGGGCCTCTGGGGCCAACGTCCTGACTTTC
TRBJ1-2 | . | TRBV10-3 | . | CAISESLGYTF | TGTGCCATCAGTGAGTCTCTTGGCTACACCTTC
TRBJ2-7 | . | TRBV29-1 | . | CSVEGSTGPGAFYEQYF | TGCAGCGTTGAAGGTTCCACAGGGCCGGGGGCTTTCTACGAGCAGTACTTC
TRBJ1-6 | . | TRBV14 | . | CASSQELSSYNSPLHF | TGTGCCAGCAGCCAAGAACTGAGCTCCTATAATTCACCCCTCCACTTT
TRBJ1-2 | . | TRBV30 | . | CAWSDGAADYGYTF | TGTGCCTGGAGTGATGGGGCCGCCGATTATGGCTACACCTTC
TRBJ2-1 | . | TRBV5-1 | . | CASSLEGLLNEQFF | TGCGCCAGCAGCTTGGAAGGCCTACTGAATGAGCAGTTCTTC
TRBJ2-5 | TRBD2 | TRBV29-1 | . | CSVVGTSPPMDQETQYF | TGCAGCGTTGTGGGGACTAGTCCCCCAATGGACCAAGAGACCCAGTACTTC
TRBJ2-6 | . | TRBV6-6 | . | CAVVSGANVLTF | TGTGCCGTCGTCTCTGGGGCCAACGTCCTGACTTTC
TRBJ1-1 | . | TRBV29-1 | . | CSVDSGDTNTEAFF | TGCAGCGTTGATAGCGGGGACACCAACACTGAAGCTTTCTTT
TRBJ1-1 | TRBD1 | TRBV2 | few | CAPPPGQGEAFF | TGTGCCCCACCCCCCGGACAGGGGGAAGCTTTCTTT
TRBJ2-1 | TRBD2 | TRBV7-9 | . | CASSPPGGPSYNEQFF | TGTGCCAGCAGCCCTCCGGGGGGGCCATCCTACAATGAGCAGTTCTTC
TRBJ2-6 | . | TRBV7-8 | . | CASSPIRGSSSGANVLTF | TGTGCCAGCAGCCCCATCAGGGGATCGAGCTCTGGGGCCAACGTCCTGACTTTC
TRBJ2-5 | . | TRBV29-1 | few | CSVDTGSTYQETQYF | TGCAGCGTTGACACAGGATCGACGTACCAAGAGACCCAGTACTTC
TRBJ1-1 | . | TRBV30 | . | CAWVGLTTGLNTEAFF | TGTGCCTGGGTGGGACTCACCACAGGGTTGAACACTGAAGCTTTCTTT
TRBJ2-7 | . | TRBV5-1 | . | CASSLEGDPYEQYF | TGCGCCAGCAGCTTGGAAGGGGATCCCTACGAGCAGTACTTC
TRBJ2-1 | TRBD2 | TRBV30 | . | CAVGAGGEGDEQFF | TGTGCCGTAGGAGCAGGCGGGGAGGGTGATGAGCAGTTCTTC
TRBJ2-7 | . | TRBV30 | . | CAWHSGAWDEQYF | TGTGCCTGGCACTCAGGGGCTTGGGACGAGCAGTACTTC
TRBJ1-2 | TRBD1 | TRBV27 | . | CASSQSTGWDGYTF | TGTGCCAGCAGTCAATCGACAGGGTGGGATGGCTACACCTTC
TRBJ2-5 | . | TRBV7-9 | few | CASSWTVQETQYF | TGTGCCAGCAGCTGGACTGTCCAAGAGACCCAGTACTTC